This entry lists 19 T cell receptor beta chains sequenced from one sample in a study of blood T cells in healthy people across ages. Together with a sample-barcoded 5' primer, a J-beta primer mix was included in a second PCR lasting roughly 6 to 12 cycles. MiXCR was run by TCRdb on the 5' RACE reads, yielding one entry per CDR3 protein. The table includes about 640,000 distinct CDR3 sequences, roughly 53% detected once. What was sequenced was blood. The receptors were sampled from a man aged 60 to 75 in good health.

This clonotype was detected only once. The chain uses TRBV7-2 and TRBJ1-4; 8 bases align to TRBD1. CDR1 is SGHTA, CDR2 FQGNSA, per germline. The CDR3 contains 14 residues. With 2 bases clipped from V and 8 bases from J, the junction kept 4 bases outside the gene matches. DNA for the CDR3: TGTGCCAGCAGCTTATTCTCAGGGGGCGAAAAACTGTTTTTT. Amino acids: CASSLFSGGEKLFF.

The J gene is TRBJ1-2, the V gene TRBV6-5, with D perhaps matching TRBD1 (6 bases). The CDR3 contains 17 residues. CDR1 is MNHEY, CDR2 SVGAGI, per germline. V lost 0 bases, J lost 1 base, and 15 bases lay in between. The CDR3 region is CASSYSTGRLHNYGYTF. The CDR3 bases are TGTGCCAGCAGTTACTCGACAGGACGGCTTCATAACTATGGCTACACCTTC.

The gene calls are TRBV7-9 and TRBJ1-2; 7 bases line up with TRBD1. The CDR3 loop spans 15 amino acids. After removal of 1 base from V and 4 bases from J, the junction contained 6 bases not matched to a gene. The germline V gene encodes CDR1 SEHNR and CDR2 FQNEAQ (reference sequence). In DNA, the CDR3 is TGTGCCAGCAGCTTAGGGGGAGACAGGGCCTATGGCTACACCTTC. This translates into CASSLGGDRAYGYTF.

This chain connects TRBV7-2 to TRBJ2-3, with D possibly being TRBD1 (6 bases). V was trimmed by 4 bases and J by 3 bases, leaving 14 bases between them. CDR3 length: 15 amino acids. Germline lookup yields CDR1 SGHTA and CDR2 FQGNSA. The CDR3: CASSSPTGNTDTQYF. The CDR3 nucleotides are TGTGCCAGCAGCTCACCTACAGGGAATACAGATACGCAGTATTTT.

The rearrangement links TRBV19 to TRBJ1-5; D remains ambiguous. Looked up from germline, CDR1 is LNHDA and CDR2 is SQIVND (reference sequence). Trimming took off 3 bases at V and 2 bases at J, with 14 bases between the two ends. There are 16 residues in the CDR3. The CDR3 spells CASSIGRPRGNQPQHF. In DNA, the CDR3 is TGTGCCAGTAGTATCGGCCGACCGAGGGGCAATCAGCCCCAGCATTTT.

V usage is TRBV12-3 or TRBV12-4 and J usage is TRBJ1-6, with D maybe TRBD1 (6 bases). This CDR3 is 15 amino acids long. Trimming removed 3 bases from V and 9 bases from J, with 15 bases in between. CDR3 in DNA: TGTGCCAGCAGTTTCGGGGGGCTTTCGAGTTCACCCCTCCACTTT. Its translation is CASSFGGLSSSPLHF.

This clonotype was seen only a few times. The rearrangement uses TRBV29-1 and TRBJ2-3, with D unclear. V shed 4 bases and J shed 2 bases, with 7 bases lying between them. The length of the CDR3 is 12 residues. Germline V CDR1 and CDR2: SQVTM, ANQGSEA. CDR3 in amino acids: CSVVPITDTQYF. Here the CDR3 DNA reads TGCAGCGTTGTACCCATCACAGATACGCAGTATTTT.

V is TRBV12-3 or TRBV12-4 and J is TRBJ2-1; D is ambiguous. V gave up 0 bases and J gave up 12 bases, with 18 bases separating them. This CDR3 has 15 residues. The CDR3 loop is CASSLAQITVHVQFF. CDR3 bases: TGTGCCAGCAGTTTAGCGCAGATCACTGTGCATGTGCAGTTCTTC.

This sequence joins TRBV3-1 and TRBJ2-1; TRBD1 might be the D (6 bases). CDR1 is LGHDT and CDR2 is YNNKEL in the germline V gene (reference sequence). The CDR3 is 12 amino acids. The V and J ends lost 6 bases and 6 bases respectively, with 9 bases between them. The CDR3 loop is CASSWTANEQFF. CDR3 bases: TGTGCCAGCAGTTGGACAGCCAATGAGCAGTTCTTC.

The chain is built from TRBV12-3 or TRBV12-4 and TRBJ2-1, with D perhaps matching TRBD2 (5 bases). This CDR3 contains 13 residues. Trimming removed 2 bases at V and 10 bases at J, with 12 bases between. In DNA form, the CDR3 reads TGTGCCAGCAGTTTAACTAGGGCCGCGGAGCAGTTCTTC. Translation gives CASSLTRAAEQFF.

The V gene is TRBV9, the J gene TRBJ1-4, with 7 bases that match TRBD1. CDR3 length: 14 residues. Germline trimming cut 3 bases from V and 5 bases from J; bases unmatched to any gene: 4. CDR1 SGDLS and CDR2 YYNGEE come from the germline V gene. The DNA for the CDR3 is TGTGCCAGCAGCGAGACGACAGGGAATGAAAAACTGTTTTTT. It encodes CASSETTGNEKLFF. The complete variable domain, with remaining parts taken from reference TRBV9 and TRBJ1-4, reads DSGVTQTPKHLITATGQRVTLRCSPRSGDLSVYWYQQSLDQGLQFLIQYYNGEERAKGNILERFSAQQFPDLHSELNLSSLELGDSALYFCASSETTGNEKLFFGSGTQLSVL.

This sequence joins TRBV15 and TRBJ2-1; TRBD1 matches at 8 bases. The CDR3 sequence is 15 residues long. J lost 7 bases, V lost 0 bases, and 5 bases had no gene match. Germline loops: CDR1 LNHNV, CDR2 YYDKDF (reference sequence). CDR3 DNA: TGTGCCACCAGCAGAGATGGGACAGGAGGGAATGAGCAGTTCTTC. Amino acid sequence: CATSRDGTGGNEQFF.

The V call is TRBV5-1, the J call TRBJ2-3; maybe TRBD1 (6 bases). This CDR3 comprises 17 residues. V was shortened by 4 bases and J by 4 bases, with 22 bases between the two germline ends. CDR1 is SGHRS, CDR2 YFSETQ, per germline. CDR3: CASSPARDTISSDTQYF. In nucleotides, the CDR3 is TGCGCCAGCAGCCCCGCCCGGGACACAATTAGCTCAGATACGCAGTATTTT.

The V gene is TRBV20-1, the J gene TRBJ2-5, with a possible D match to TRBD2 (5 bases). V was clipped by 4 bases and J by 0 bases, with 9 bases between them. From germline, CDR1 is DFQATT and CDR2 SNEGSKA (reference sequence). CDR3 length: 13 residues. The CDR3 protein is CSANSGYQETQYF. The CDR3 bases are TGCAGTGCTAACAGCGGATACCAAGAGACCCAGTACTTC.

V and J are TRBV18 and TRBJ1-1; D is unclear. This CDR3 is built from 14 residues. Between the trimmed V and J ends, which lost 0 bases and 6 bases, there was a span of 11 bases. Germline loops: CDR1 KGHSH, CDR2 LQKENI. CDR3 sequence: CASSPPGGFAEAFF. CDR3 DNA: TGTGCCAGCTCACCACCGGGAGGGTTTGCTGAAGCTTTCTTT.

This chain uses TRBV3-1 with TRBJ2-6; the D is unclear. With 6 bases removed from V and 0 bases from J, the gap between germline ends came to 6 bases. CDR3 length: 14 amino acids. Germline CDR1 reads LGHDT; CDR2 reads YNNKEL (reference sequence). In nucleotides, the CDR3 is TGTGCCAGCAGATGGGGCTCTGGGGCCAACGTCCTGACTTTC. Its protein product is CASRWGSGANVLTF.

J is TRBJ1-2 and V is TRBV12-3 or TRBV12-4, with D hard to call. This CDR3 has 13 residues. V was pared by 3 bases and J by 2 bases, with 7 bases between. CDR3 in DNA: TGTGCCAGCAGTTTCAACGGCAACTATGGCTACACCTTC. It codes for CASSFNGNYGYTF.

The genes are TRBV4-2 and TRBJ2-5; D not resolved. V shed 4 bases and J shed 3 bases, with 9 bases lying between them. This CDR3 has 13 amino acids. In germline, CDR1 is LGHNA, CDR2 YNFKEQ. CDR3 protein: CASSPSQEETQYF. CDR3 nucleotides: TGTGCCAGCAGCCCCTCCCAGGAAGAGACCCAGTACTTC.

In this sample, this clonotype turned up a few times. This sequence joins TRBV9 and TRBJ1-1; D gene unclear. Trimming removed 3 bases from V and 5 bases from J, with 11 bases in between. The CDR3 loop spans 13 amino acids. Germline CDR1 SGDLS, CDR2 YYNGEE. CDR3 protein: CASSGAGGTEAFF. CDR3 bases: TGTGCCAGCAGCGGTGCTGGAGGGACTGAAGCTTTCTTT.